This T cell receptor (beta chain) comes out of a study of T cells after yellow fever vaccination. UMIs and a universal primer site were added when TCR cDNA was made by 5'RACE template switching. TCRdb processed the 5' RACE reads anew with MiXCR; each CDR3 protein has one entry. Of a few hundred thousand distinct CDR3 sequences listed, roughly 13% are singletons. V shed 4 bases and J shed 10 bases, with 20 bases lying between them. The CDR3 contains 15 residues. This clonotype has a handful of counts. Antigen unknown. Study-wide results and caveats: CD4 and CD8 compartments shared a small share of clonotypes, likely from convergent recombination. Bulk-population clonotypes that are abundant could appear as contaminants in FACS-sorted repertoires. Peaking faster, on day 5 versus 15, the secondary response was nonetheless weaker.

This clonotype originated in a man aged 25 to 40 who received the YFV17D yellow fever vaccine. The sample here was CD4+ T cells sorted from PBMCs, taken 45 days after the yellow fever booster vaccination. The rearrangement joins TRBV12-3 or TRBV12-4 to TRBJ2-1, with D perhaps TRBD1 (5 bases). The CDR3, as DNA: TGTGCCAGCAGTTCTTTTGGTAGGGGTGGTTTGGAGCAGTTCTTC. Its translation is CASSSFGRGGLEQFF.